This entry lists 11 T cell receptor delta chains sequenced from one sample in a study of Vγ9Vδ2 T cells in congenital toxoplasmosis. A single-tube template-switch cDNA reaction was primed with TRGC- and TRDC-specific primers. The TRGC primer was designed to bind both TRGC1 and TRGC2 constant genes. TCRdb re-called the reads through CATT. In the table there are 900 to 1,000 delta-chain clones, around 20% of which are singletons. Sequencing was carried out using gamma-delta T cells from blood. These receptors were collected from a child under 10 years old born to a mother with Toxoplasma gondii infection during pregnancy, either congenitally infected or uninfected (not recorded which).

This clone rates as medium-sized. V usage is TRDV2 and J usage is TRDJ3, with 11 bases matching TRDD3. This CDR3 is built from 20 residues. Trimming removed 0 bases from V and 2 bases from J; junction bases left unmatched: 8. Germline assignment: CDR1 GEAIGNYY and CDR2 EKD. The DNA for the CDR3 is TGTGCCTGTGACACCGGAGGACTGGGGGATAATACCTGGGACACCCGACAGATGTTTTTC. This encodes CACDTGGLGDNTWDTRQMFF.

This clone is classed as medium-sized. The J gene is TRDJ3, the V gene TRDV2; 11 bases match TRDD3. The CDR3 contains 18 residues. The J segment lost 0 bases and the V segment lost 1 base, leaving 1 base of the junction unmatched. The germline V gene has CDR1 GEAIGNYY and CDR2 EKD. Here the CDR3 reads CACDTTGGYSWDTRQMFF. The CDR3 coding sequence is TGTGCCTGTGACACTACTGGGGGATACTCCTGGGACACCCGACAGATGTTTTTC.

Concerning this clone: A far larger clone is a single base away, which makes a read error likely. This chain connects TRDV1 to TRDJ1; 13 bases are a match to TRDD3. This CDR3 region has 20 residues. V lost 5 bases to trimming and J lost 3 bases; unmatched junction nucleotides: 18. Germline-derived CDR1 and CDR2 are TSWWSYY and QGS. The CDR3 sequence is CALGIDYSYWGIRRADKLIF. CDR3 nucleotides: TGTGCTCTTGGGATCGACTATTCCTACTGGGGGATACGCCGCGCCGATAAACTCATCTTT.

Remarks on this clone: With only one base between it and a far larger clone, this is likely a read error. In the same sample, other DNA sequences code for this CDR3. This chain links TRAV38-2/DV8 with TRDJ1, with D maybe TRDD3 (5 bases). The CDR3 runs 12 residues. The germline CDR1 and CDR2 sequences are TSESDYY and QEAYKQQN. Written as DNA, the CDR3 is TGTGCCTATAGGAGGTACTGGGATAAACTCATCTTT. Translation: CAYRRYWDKLIF.

This clone is deemed medium-sized. The rearrangement links TRDV2 to TRDJ2; 11 bases are shared with TRDD3. CDR3 length: 15 amino acids. The germline V gene encodes CDR1 GEAIGNYY and CDR2 EKD. The V gene end was trimmed by 0 bases and the J gene end by 6 bases; junction bases not matched to a gene: 2. For the CDR3, the DNA is TGTGCCTGTGACACCGTGGGGGATACGCCAGCACAACTCTTCTTT. This translates into CACDTVGDTPAQLFF.

A note on this clone: A far larger clone is a single base away, which makes a read error likely. V usage is TRDV1 and J usage is TRDJ1, with 12 bases that match TRDD3. Germline V CDR1 and CDR2: TSWWSYY, QGS. The length of the CDR3 is 22 residues. The junction had 20 bases not matched to a gene; V was cut back by 1 base and J by 2 bases. CDR3 sequence: CALGEPPFLVLGDTLWTDKLIF. As DNA, the CDR3 is TGTGCTCTTGGGGAACCCCCCTTCCTTGTACTGGGGGATACTCTCTGGACCGATAAACTCATCTTT.

Details on this clone: This likely reflects a read error, since a far larger clone is one base away. The rearrangement uses TRDV1 and TRDJ1; D tentatively fits TRDD2 or TRDD3 (7 bases each). The V gene lost 3 bases and the J gene lost 4 bases, with 42 bases spanning the gap. CDR1 is TSWWSYY and CDR2 is QGS in the germline V gene. There are 24 residues in the CDR3. CDR3 loop: CALGDTTFLTLTRRGIIGHDKLIF. The CDR3 DNA reads TGTGCTCTTGGGGACACCACCTTCCTCACATTAACCCGCCGGGGGATCATCGGACACGATAAACTCATCTTT.

The J gene corresponds to TRDJ2; a V gene call is absent; the tabulated D call, TRDD3, remains unverified against the DNA. The CDR3 is made up of 25 amino acids. Here the CDR3 reads CSGINAEYMGGARKGVPERTAQLFF. CDR3 nucleotide sequence: TGCAGTGGTATCAACGCAGAGTACATGGGGGGAGCCCGAAAGGGAGTGCCGGAGCGAACAGCACAACTCTTCTTT.

This clone has just a few counts. A read error likely explains why the TCRdb protein, taken from a much larger clone, differs from this DNA's translation at residue 15; the protein shown is translated from the DNA. The chain carries TRDV2 and TRDJ3, with 12 bases lining up with TRDD3. CDR1 is GEAIGNYY, CDR2 EKD, per germline. This CDR3 contains 18 residues. The CDR3 loop is CACDTGGYSSWDTRPMFF. The DNA for the CDR3 is TGTGCCTGTGATACTGGGGGATACAGCTCCTGGGACACCCGACCGATGTTTTTC.

This clone was observed a handful of times. This likely reflects a read error, since a far larger clone is one base away. The chain employs TRDV3 and TRDJ1; TRDD3 matches 10 bases. The CDR3 runs 15 residues. In germline, CDR1 is TVYSNPD, CDR2 GDNSRS (reference sequence). V shed 1 base, J shed 6 bases, and the junction held 11 bases outside the gene matches. The CDR3 nucleotides are TGTGCCTTTATGTCCCTACCGGGGGATACGAATAAACTCATCTTT. Translated, it gives CAFMSLPGDTNKLIF. Full variable domain (remainder filled in from reference TRDV3 and TRDJ1): CDKVTQSSPDQTVASGSEVVLLCTYDTVYSNPDLFWYRIRPDYSFQFVFYGDNSRSEGADFTQGRFSVKHILTQKAFHLVISPVRTEDSATYYCAFMSLPGDTNKLIFGKGTRVTVEP.

This clone rates as medium-sized. The chain uses TRDV2 and TRDJ2; 11 bases are a match to TRDD3. This CDR3 is 15 amino acids long. J gave up 8 bases and V 3 bases, and 7 bases lay outside the gene matches. CDR1 is GEAIGNYY and CDR2 is EKD in the germline V gene. The CDR3 DNA is TGTGCCTGTGACTCCCTGGGGGATACTGGGGCACAACTCTTCTTT. Translated, it gives CACDSLGDTGAQLFF.